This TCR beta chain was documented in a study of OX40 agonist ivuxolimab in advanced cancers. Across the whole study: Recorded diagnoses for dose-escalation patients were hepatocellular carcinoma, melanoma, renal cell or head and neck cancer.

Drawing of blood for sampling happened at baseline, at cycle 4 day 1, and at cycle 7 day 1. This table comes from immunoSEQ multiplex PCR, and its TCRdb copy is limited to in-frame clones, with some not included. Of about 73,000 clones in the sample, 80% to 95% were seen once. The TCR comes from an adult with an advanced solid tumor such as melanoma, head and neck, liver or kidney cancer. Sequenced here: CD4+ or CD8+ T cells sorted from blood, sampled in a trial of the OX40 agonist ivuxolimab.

This CDR3 reads CASSAGADTEAFF. The CDR3 DNA follows: TGCGCCAGCAGCGCCGGGGCAGACACTGAAGCTTTCTTT. The chain joins TRBV5-1 to TRBJ1-1; possible D gene TRBD1, 5 bases. The CDR3 totals 13 residues. CDR1 and CDR2 (germline): SGHRS, YFSETQ. Trimming took 4 bases from V and 3 from J, leaving 10 bases between them.